Shown below are 9 T cell receptor beta chains from a single sample sequenced in a study of vaccination and CD4 T cells after COVID-19. Sequenced with the Oncomine TCR Beta short-read assay was DNA taken from cultured CD4+ T cells. TCRdb independently ran MiXCR on the PCR reads; one entry per CDR3 protein. The profile shows about 15,000 distinct CDR3 sequences, under 50% of them singletons. The treatment was: approximately 9-day PBMC culture with coronavirus spike peptide pools or control peptides (ViraFEST assay). These receptors are not linked to any known antigen. What was sequenced was CD4+ T cells from blood, cultured in vitro. All receptors derive from a human donor who had recovered from COVID-19.

This clonotype was counted a single time. The chain joins TRBV12-3 or TRBV12-4 to TRBJ1-5; D not certain. Trimming took 5 bases from V and 6 from J, leaving 11 bases between them. The CDR3 runs to 13 residues. DNA of the CDR3: TGTGCCAGCAGTGTTTATGCGTTTCAGCCCCAGCATTTT. Translated, it gives CASSVYAFQPQHF.

The genes are TRBV28 and TRBJ1-5, with D perhaps TRBD1 (5 bases). Germline V gene sequence: CDR1 MDHEN, CDR2 SYDVKM. V was trimmed by 7 bases and J by 4 bases, leaving 14 bases between them. CDR3 size: 14 residues. The chain's CDR3 is CASTLSGGNQPQHF. The CDR3 DNA reads TGTGCCAGCACCCTTTCGGGGGGGAATCAGCCCCAGCATTTT.

The chain uses TRBV19 and TRBJ1-2, with D maybe TRBD1 (6 bases). V lost 5 bases and J 5 bases, leaving 9 bases between the germline ends. The germline gives CDR1 LNHDA, CDR2 SQIVND (reference sequence). This CDR3 is 12 amino acids long. The CDR3 protein is CASSRQGYGYTF. The CDR3 coding sequence is TGTGCCAGTAGTCGGCAGGGGTATGGCTACACCTTC.

A few counts support this clonotype. V is TRBV7-3 and J is TRBJ2-1; TRBD2 agrees at 9 bases. Germline CDR1 is SGHTA and CDR2 is FQGTGA. CDR3 length equals 14 residues. Germline trimming cut 6 bases from V and 9 bases from J; bases unmatched to any gene: 9. CDR3 in DNA: TGTGCCAGCAGACCCCTAGCGGGAAAAACTGAGCAGTTCTTC. It encodes CASRPLAGKTEQFF.

This clonotype was found once. This chain connects TRBV11-2 to TRBJ2-3; D may be TRBD1 (6 bases). The CDR3 extends over 12 amino acids. The germline gives CDR1 SGHAT, CDR2 FQNNGV. The V end lost 3 bases, the J end lost 10 bases, and 11 bases lay between the germline ends. The CDR3 nucleotides are TGTGCCAGCAGCTTCACAGGGTTGTCGCAGTATTTT. Translating it yields CASSFTGLSQYF.

This clonotype was seen a handful of times. This chain uses TRBV28 with TRBJ1-1, with 9 bases identical to TRBD1. The CDR3 contains 15 residues. Trimming at V came to 5 bases and at J to 3 bases, leaving 7 bases not matched to a gene. Germline V gene data show CDR1 as MDHEN and CDR2 as SYDVKM. The DNA for the CDR3 is TGTGCCAGCAGTGCCGCGGACAGGGGTGACACTGAAGCTTTCTTT. Protein: CASSAADRGDTEAFF.

V usage is TRBV11-2 and J usage is TRBJ2-5; D is possibly TRBD2 (5 bases). Germline V gene lookup returns CDR1 SGHAT and CDR2 FQNNGV. Trimming stripped 5 bases from V and 9 bases from J, with 16 bases between. This CDR3 region has 13 residues. The chain's CDR3 is CASSPSVARAQYF. CDR3 in DNA: TGTGCCAGCAGCCCGTCGGTAGCGCGAGCCCAGTACTTC.

This chain joins TRBV19 and TRBJ1-5; D not resolved. V was cut by 0 bases and J by 9 bases, with 9 bases left in between. The CDR3 spans 13 residues. Germline CDR1 is LNHDA and CDR2 is SQIVND (reference sequence). The CDR3 bases are TGTGCCAGTAGTATAGAGGGCGCTCGGCCCCAGCATTTT. Translating gives CASSIEGARPQHF. The variable domain in full, completed from reference TRBV19 and TRBJ1-5, reads DGGITQSPKYLFRKEGQNVTLSCEQNLNHDAMYWYRQDPGQGLRLIYYSQIVNDFQKGDIAEGYSVSREKKESFPLTVTSAQKNPTAFYLCASSIEGARPQHFGDGTRLSIL.

The gene calls are TRBV2 and TRBJ1-4, with unresolved D. The germline V gene has CDR1 SNHLY and CDR2 FYNNEI. The ends were cut back, 8 bases at V and 6 bases at J, with 16 bases in the middle. The length of the CDR3 is 14 residues. The CDR3 nucleotides are TGTGCCAGCCGCTACACGGAACCCGATGAAAAACTGTTTTTT. It yields the protein CASRYTEPDEKLFF.